The rows below give T cell receptor beta chains drawn from one sample of a study of T cells in Graves' hyperthyroidism and ophthalmopathy. TCRdb fed the multiplex PCR reads into MiXCR, producing one record per CDR3 protein. The sample lists over 500,000 distinct CDR3 sequences, about 16% occurring once. Sequencing input: blood. These receptors were obtained from a woman under 40 with Graves' ophthalmopathy. The CDR3 runs from the conserved cysteine through the conserved F or W. A D gene is named only where the DNA matches it firmly. Rows may omit the clone size; those that give it use once, few, many or a size class.

J	size	V	D	DNA	CDR3
TRBJ2-3	many	TRBV29-1	TRBD2	TGCAGCCTGGACGGGGGGGCAGATACGCAGTATTTT	CSLDGGADTQYF
TRBJ1-1	.	TRBV5-8	.	TGTGCCAGCAGTCTATCTTACTCCAACACTGAAGCTTTCTTT	CASSLSYSNTEAFF
TRBJ2-5	many	TRBV18	.	TGTGCCAGCTCACCACAGGGGTTGGAGACCCAGTACTTC	CASSPQGLETQYF
TRBJ2-4	.	TRBV12-3/TRBV12-4	TRBD2	TGTGCCAGCAGTTTAGCGGGACTAGCGGGAGTAAAAAACATTCAGTACTTC	CASSLAGLAGVKNIQYF
TRBJ2-7	.	TRBV4-1	.	TGCGCCAGCAGCCGGACAGCTGTCTACGAGCAGTACTTC	CASSRTAVYEQYF
TRBJ2-3	few	TRBV5-4	.	TGTGCCAGCAGCCCAGGGACAACCCATCCCACAGATACGCAGTATTTT	CASSPGTTHPTDTQYF
TRBJ2-4	many	TRBV6-1	TRBD1	TGTGCCAGCAGTGAAGCCTCCACACTACTGGGGACAGATAAAAACATTCAGTACTTC	CASSEASTLLGTDKNIQYF
TRBJ2-1	many	TRBV30	.	TGTGCCTGGGGGGAACTATTAGACAATGAGCAGTTCTTC	CAWGELLDNEQFF
TRBJ2-1	many	TRBV5-1	TRBD2	TGCGCCAGCAGCTCCGCGGGAGGGCTGGGGAATGAGCAGTTCTTC	CASSSAGGLGNEQFF
TRBJ1-1	.	TRBV11-2	TRBD1	TGTGCCAGCAGCTTAGTGGTCCGGGACAGGCAAGCTTTCTTT	CASSLVVRDRQAFF
TRBJ1-5	.	TRBV3-1	.	TGTGCCAGCAGCCAAGACCCCGGGGGCCGCTCTTCGCCCCAGCATTTT	CASSQDPGGRSSPQHF
TRBJ2-1	few	TRBV3-1	TRBD1	TGTGCCAGCAGCCAAGAAATCGCGATACAGGGGACGGTTTATTACGATGAGCAGTTCTTC	CASSQEIAIQGTVYYDEQFF
TRBJ2-2	many	TRBV12-3/TRBV12-4	TRBD2	TGTGCCAGCAGTTTAAGACTAGCGGGAGGGCTCGGGGCCGGGGAGCTGTTTTTT	CASSLRLAGGLGAGELFF
TRBJ1-6	.	TRBV27	.	TGTGCCAGCACCACCCCGAGGGTTTATAATTCACCCCTCCACTTT	CASTTPRVYNSPLHF
TRBJ1-6	.	TRBV7-9	.	TGTGCCAGCAGCTCAGGACCAGGACGGTCACCCCTCCACTTT	CASSSGPGRSPLHF
TRBJ2-2	few	TRBV27	.	TGTGCCAGCCGTTTTGGCGACAGGAACTTGAACACCGGGGAGCTGTTTTTT	CASRFGDRNLNTGELFF
TRBJ1-1	many	TRBV9	.	TGTGCCAGCAGCCCCACGAGAAACGAAGAGGGTGAAGCTTTCTTT	CASSPTRNEEGEAFF